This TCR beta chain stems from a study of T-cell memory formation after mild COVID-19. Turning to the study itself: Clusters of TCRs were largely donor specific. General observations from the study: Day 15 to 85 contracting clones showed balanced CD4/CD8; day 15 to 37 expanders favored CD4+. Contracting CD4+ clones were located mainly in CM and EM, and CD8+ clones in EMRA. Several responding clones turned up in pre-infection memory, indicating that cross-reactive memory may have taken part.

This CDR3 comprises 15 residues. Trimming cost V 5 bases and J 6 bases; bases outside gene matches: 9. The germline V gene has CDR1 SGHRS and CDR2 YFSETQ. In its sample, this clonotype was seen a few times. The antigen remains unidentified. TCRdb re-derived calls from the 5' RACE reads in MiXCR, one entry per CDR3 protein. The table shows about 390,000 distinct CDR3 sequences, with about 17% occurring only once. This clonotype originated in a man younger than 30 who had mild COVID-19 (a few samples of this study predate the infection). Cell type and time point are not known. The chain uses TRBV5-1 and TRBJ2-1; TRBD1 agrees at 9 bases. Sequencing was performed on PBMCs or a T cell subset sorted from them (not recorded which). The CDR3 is CASSPMGQGRNEQFF. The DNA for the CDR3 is TGCGCCAGCAGTCCTATGGGACAGGGCCGCAATGAGCAGTTCTTC.